This TCR beta chain stems from a study of CD8+CD57+ T cells in acquired aplastic anemia. The CDR3 runs 14 residues. Trimming left V 5 bases short and J 0 bases short, with 10 bases between. Germline V lookup: CDR1 SNHLY, CDR2 FYNNEI. Only a few counts were recorded for this clonotype. TCR beta VDJ and CDR3 profiles were obtained from a genomic DNA template. One entry per CDR3 protein results from TCRdb running MiXCR on the reads. The sample holds around 150,000 distinct CDR3 sequences, 45% to 55% seen once. For sequencing, patients were chosen who had shown expansion of CD8+CD57+ cells by flow cytometry.

The chain is built from TRBV2 and TRBJ1-1; D not resolved. The specimen sequenced was sorted CD4+, CD8+, or CD8+CD57+ T cells (not recorded which) from PBMCs. The sequence derives from a human donor with aplastic anemia. The CDR3, as DNA: TGTGCCAGCAGTAACAGCAGGATGAACACTGAAGCTTTCTTT. This codes for CASSNSRMNTEAFF.